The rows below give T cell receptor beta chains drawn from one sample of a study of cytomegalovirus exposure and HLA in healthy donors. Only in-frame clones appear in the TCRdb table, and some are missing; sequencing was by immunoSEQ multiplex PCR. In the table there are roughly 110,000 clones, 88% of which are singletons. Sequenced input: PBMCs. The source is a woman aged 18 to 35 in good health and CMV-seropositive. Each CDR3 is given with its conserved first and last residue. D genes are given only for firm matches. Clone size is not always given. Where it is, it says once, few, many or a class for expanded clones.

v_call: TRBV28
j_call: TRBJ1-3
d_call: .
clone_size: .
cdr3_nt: TGTGCCAGCAGGTCAGGTGTCAGCTTAACCCGCTCTGGAAACACCATATATTTT
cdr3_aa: CASRSGVSLTRSGNTIYF

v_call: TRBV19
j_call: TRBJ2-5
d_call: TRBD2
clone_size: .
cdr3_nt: TGTGCCAGTAGTACTGGGGGGGGAGAGACCCAGTACTTC
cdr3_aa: CASSTGGGETQYF

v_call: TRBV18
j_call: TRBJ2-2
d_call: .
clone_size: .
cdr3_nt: TGTGCCAGCTCGCCCTACGACAGTCTAGACACCGGGGAGCTGTTTTTT
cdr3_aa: CASSPYDSLDTGELFF

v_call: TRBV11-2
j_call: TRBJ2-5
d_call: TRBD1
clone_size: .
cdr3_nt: TGTGCCAGCAGCCCCGGACAGGGACGGGAGACCCAGTACTTC
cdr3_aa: CASSPGQGRETQYF

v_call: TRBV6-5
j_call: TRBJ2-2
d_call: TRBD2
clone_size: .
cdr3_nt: TGTGCCAGCAGTTACGGCTGGGGAGGGGGGGAGCTGTTTTTT
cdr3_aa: CASSYGWGGGELFF

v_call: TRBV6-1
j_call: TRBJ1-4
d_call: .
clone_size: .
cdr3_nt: TGTGCCACCGGGAGGGGGTACACTAATGAAAAACTGTTTTTT
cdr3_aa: CATGRGYTNEKLFF

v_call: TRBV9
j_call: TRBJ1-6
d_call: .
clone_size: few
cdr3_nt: TGTGCCAGCAGCGTAGATGCAGGGAATTCACCCCTCCACTTT
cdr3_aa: CASSVDAGNSPLHF

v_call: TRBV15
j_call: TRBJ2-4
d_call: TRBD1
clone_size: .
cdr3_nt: TGTGCCACCAGCCGTAACAGGGGGGTAAACAAAAACATTCAGTACTTC
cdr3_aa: CATSRNRGVNKNIQYF

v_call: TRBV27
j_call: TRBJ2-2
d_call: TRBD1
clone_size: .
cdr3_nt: TGTGCCAGCAGTAATACAGGGGCCGGGGAGCTGTTTTTT
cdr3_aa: CASSNTGAGELFF

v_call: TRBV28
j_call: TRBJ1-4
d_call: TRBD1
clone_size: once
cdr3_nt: TGTGCCAGCAGTTCCCCGGGACAGGGAAATGAAAAACTGTTTTTT
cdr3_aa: CASSSPGQGNEKLFF

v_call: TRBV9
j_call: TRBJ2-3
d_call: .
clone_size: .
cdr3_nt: TGTGCCAGCAGCGTAGTGGGAGGCACAGATACGCAGTATTTT
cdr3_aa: CASSVVGGTDTQYF

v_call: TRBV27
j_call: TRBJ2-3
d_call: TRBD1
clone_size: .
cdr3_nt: TGTGCCAGCAGTTTCCTGGACAGGGAAGGTGTGCGGACAGATACGCAGTATTTT
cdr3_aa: CASSFLDREGVRTDTQYF

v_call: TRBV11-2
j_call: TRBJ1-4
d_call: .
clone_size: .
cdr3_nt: TGTGCCAGCAGCTTAGGGGCAGGGGTGGTCGAAAAACTGTTTTTT
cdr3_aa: CASSLGAGVVEKLFF

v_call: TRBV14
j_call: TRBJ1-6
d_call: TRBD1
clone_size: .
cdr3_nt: TGTGCCAGCAGCGGACCGGGACAGGGGCCTTGGAGTTCACCCCTCCACTTT
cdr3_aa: CASSGPGQGPWSSPLHF

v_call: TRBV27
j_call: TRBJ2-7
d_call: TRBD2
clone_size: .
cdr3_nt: TGTGCCAGTTCGACTAGCGGGGGGCCCTGGCCCTACGAGCAGTACTTC
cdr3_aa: CASSTSGGPWPYEQYF

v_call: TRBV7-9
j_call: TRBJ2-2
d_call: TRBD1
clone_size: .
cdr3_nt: TGTGCCAGCAGCGCACAGGGACAGATTCTACCCGGGGAGCTGTTTTTT
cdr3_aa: CASSAQGQILPGELFF

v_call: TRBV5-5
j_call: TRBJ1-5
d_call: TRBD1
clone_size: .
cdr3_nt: TGTGCCAGCAGCTCGGGACAGGGGCAGAGTCAGCCCCAGCATTTT
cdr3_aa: CASSSGQGQSQPQHF

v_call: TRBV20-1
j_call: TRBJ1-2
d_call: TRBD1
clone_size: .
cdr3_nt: TGCAGTGCGACAGGGGGCGACGGCTACACCTTC
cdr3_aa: CSATGGDGYTF

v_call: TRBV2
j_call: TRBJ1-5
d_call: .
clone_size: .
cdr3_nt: TGTGCCAGCAGTGAAGTCAGCGACAATCAGCCCCAGCATTTT
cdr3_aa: CASSEVSDNQPQHF

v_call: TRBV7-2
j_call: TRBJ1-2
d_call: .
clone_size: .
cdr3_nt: TGTGCCAGCAGTCCGTACGGGGTTCCGGGGGGCTACACCTTC
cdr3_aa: CASSPYGVPGGYTF

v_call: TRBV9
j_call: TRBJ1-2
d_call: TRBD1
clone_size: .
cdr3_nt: TGTGCCAGCAGCGCTATGGGACAGGGCGTCTATGGCTACACCTTC
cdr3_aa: CASSAMGQGVYGYTF

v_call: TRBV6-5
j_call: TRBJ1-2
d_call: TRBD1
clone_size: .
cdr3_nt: TGTGCCAGCAGTCCCCGGGACAGAGATTATGGCTACACCTTC
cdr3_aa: CASSPRDRDYGYTF

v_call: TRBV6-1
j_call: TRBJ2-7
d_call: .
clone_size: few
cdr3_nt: TGTGCCAGCAGTGAAAGGGGCAGGCCCTACGAGCAGTACTTC
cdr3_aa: CASSERGRPYEQYF

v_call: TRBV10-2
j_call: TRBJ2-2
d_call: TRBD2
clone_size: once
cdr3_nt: TGCGCCAGCAGTAAAACTAGCGGGGTACGAACTCCTATCGGGGAGCTGTTTTTT
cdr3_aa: CASSKTSGVRTPIGELFF

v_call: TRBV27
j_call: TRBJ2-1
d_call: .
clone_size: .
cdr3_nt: TGTGCCAGCAGGTTTACGGAGAGCTCCTACAATGAGCAGTTCTTC
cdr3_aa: CASRFTESSYNEQFF

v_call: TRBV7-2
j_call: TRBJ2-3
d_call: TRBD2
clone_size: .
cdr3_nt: TGTGCCAGCAGCTCGGGACTAGCGGGGGGGCCTTACACGCAGTATTTT
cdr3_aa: CASSSGLAGGPYTQYF

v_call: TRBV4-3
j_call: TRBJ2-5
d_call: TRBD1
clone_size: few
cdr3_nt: TGCGCCAGCAGCCAGGACTTTGGGACAGGCGGGGAGACCCAGTACTTC
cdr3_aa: CASSQDFGTGGETQYF

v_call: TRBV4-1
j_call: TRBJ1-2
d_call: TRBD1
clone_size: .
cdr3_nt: TGCGCCAGCAGCCTTCCAGAGGACAGGATCGCTAACGGCTACACCTTC
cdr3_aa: CASSLPEDRIANGYTF

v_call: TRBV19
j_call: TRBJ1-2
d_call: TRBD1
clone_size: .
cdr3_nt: TGTGCCAGTAGTGCCTGGATAGAGGACAGGGAGGCTAACTATGGCTACACCTTC
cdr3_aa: CASSAWIEDREANYGYTF

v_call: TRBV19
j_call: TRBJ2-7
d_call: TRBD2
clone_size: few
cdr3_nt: TGTGCCAGTAGTATGGGGACTAGCGGGTACGAGCAGTACTTC
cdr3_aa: CASSMGTSGYEQYF

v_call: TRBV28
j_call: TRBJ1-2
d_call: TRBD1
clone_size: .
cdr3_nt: TGTGCCAGCATCTCTTGGACAGGGGGCAACTATGGCTACACCTTC
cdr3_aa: CASISWTGGNYGYTF

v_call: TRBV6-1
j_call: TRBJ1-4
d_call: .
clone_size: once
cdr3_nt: TGTGCCAGCAGTGAACGGCTTGGGGGCCTTGCAACTAATGAAAAACTGTTTTTT
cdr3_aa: CASSERLGGLATNEKLFF

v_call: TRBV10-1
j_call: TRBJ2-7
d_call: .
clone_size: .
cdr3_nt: TGCGCCAGCAGTGTAGGAGTTGCCTACGAGCAGTACTTC
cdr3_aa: CASSVGVAYEQYF

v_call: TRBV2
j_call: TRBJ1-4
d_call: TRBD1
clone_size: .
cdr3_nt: TGTGCCAGCAGAGGGGGACAGGGAGGGCGGGAAAAACTGTTTTTT
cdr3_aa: CASRGGQGGREKLFF

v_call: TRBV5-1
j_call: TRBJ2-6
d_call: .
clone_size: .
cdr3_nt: TGCGCCAGCAGCTTGGATGGGAGCCCCTCCGGGGCCAACGTCCTGACTTTC
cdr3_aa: CASSLDGSPSGANVLTF

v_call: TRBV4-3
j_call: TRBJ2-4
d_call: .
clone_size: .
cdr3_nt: TGCGCCAGCAGCCAAGATGCGGTAGCCAAAAACATTCAGTACTTC
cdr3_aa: CASSQDAVAKNIQYF

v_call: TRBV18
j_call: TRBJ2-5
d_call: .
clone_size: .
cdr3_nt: TGTGCCAGCTCACGCAGGGGAGAGACCCAGTACTTC
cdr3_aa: CASSRRGETQYF

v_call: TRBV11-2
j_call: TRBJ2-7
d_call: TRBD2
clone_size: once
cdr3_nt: TGTGCCAGCAGCTTTCCGGCCCATCGGCGGGGGGGTCTCAAGCAGTACTTC
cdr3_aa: CASSFPAHRRGGLKQYF

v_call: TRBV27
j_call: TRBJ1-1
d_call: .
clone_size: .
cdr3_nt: TGTGCCAGCAGTTTTAGCGGGGGAGTGAACACTGAAGCTTTCTTT
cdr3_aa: CASSFSGGVNTEAFF

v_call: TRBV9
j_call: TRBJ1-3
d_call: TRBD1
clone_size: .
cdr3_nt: TGTGCCAGCAGCACACTCCTCGGACAGGGGGCTTTGTCTGGAAACACCATATATTTT
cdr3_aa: CASSTLLGQGALSGNTIYF

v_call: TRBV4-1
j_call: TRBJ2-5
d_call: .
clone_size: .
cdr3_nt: TGCGCCAGCAGCCTCTTAAGGACTCAACAAGAGACCCAGTACTTC
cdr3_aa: CASSLLRTQQETQYF

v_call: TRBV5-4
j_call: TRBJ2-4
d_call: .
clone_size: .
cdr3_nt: TGTGCCAGCAGCTTGGGAGGGTTGAACTCCAAAAACATTCAGTACTTC
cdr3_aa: CASSLGGLNSKNIQYF

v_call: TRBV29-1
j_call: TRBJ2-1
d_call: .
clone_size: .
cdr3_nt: TGCAGCGTTGAAGGGAGGTCTGATGAGCAGTTCTTC
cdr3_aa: CSVEGRSDEQFF

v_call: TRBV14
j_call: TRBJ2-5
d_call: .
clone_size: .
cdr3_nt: TGTGCCAGCAGCCCCTCAGGTCTGGAGACCCAGTACTTC
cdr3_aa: CASSPSGLETQYF

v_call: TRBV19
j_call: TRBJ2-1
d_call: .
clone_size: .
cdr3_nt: TGTGCCAGTGACGCGGGGGCCTCCTACAATGAGCAGTTCTTC
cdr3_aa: CASDAGASYNEQFF

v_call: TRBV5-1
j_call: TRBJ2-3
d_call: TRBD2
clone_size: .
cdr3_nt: TGCGCCAGCAGCTTGGGTCTTTCGGGGGGGCTTAACACAGATACGCAGTATTTT
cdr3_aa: CASSLGLSGGLNTDTQYF

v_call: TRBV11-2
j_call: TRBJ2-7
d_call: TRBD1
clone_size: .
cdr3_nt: TGTGCCAGCAGCTTGGGAGTGCAGGGGGCTCGCGAGCAGTACTTC
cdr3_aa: CASSLGVQGAREQYF

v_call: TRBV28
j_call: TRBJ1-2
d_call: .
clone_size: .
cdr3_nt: TGTGCCAGCAGTAGGGAGGCCTATGGCTACACCTTC
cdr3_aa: CASSREAYGYTF

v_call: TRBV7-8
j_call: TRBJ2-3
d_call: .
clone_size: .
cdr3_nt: TGTGCCAGCAGCTTAGTTGAGGGATTCACAGATACGCAGTATTTT
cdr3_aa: CASSLVEGFTDTQYF

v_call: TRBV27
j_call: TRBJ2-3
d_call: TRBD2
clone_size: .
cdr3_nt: TGTGCCAGCAGTTTATCAGGCGGGGGGGCCCCGATGGATACGCAGTATTTT
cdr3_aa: CASSLSGGGAPMDTQYF

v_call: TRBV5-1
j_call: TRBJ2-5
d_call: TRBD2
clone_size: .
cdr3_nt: TGCGCCAGCAGCTTGGCTTTCCTGGCGGGGGACCCCCGGGAGACCCAGTACTTC
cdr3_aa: CASSLAFLAGDPRETQYF

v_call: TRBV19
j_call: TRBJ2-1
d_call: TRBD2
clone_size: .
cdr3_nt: TGTGCCAGCACTAGCGGGGAGTACAATGAGCAGTTCTTC
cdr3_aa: CASTSGEYNEQFF

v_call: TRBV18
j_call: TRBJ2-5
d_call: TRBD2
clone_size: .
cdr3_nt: TGTGCCAGCTCACCCTCTAGCGGGGAAGCCCAAGAGACCCAGTACTTC
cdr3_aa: CASSPSSGEAQETQYF